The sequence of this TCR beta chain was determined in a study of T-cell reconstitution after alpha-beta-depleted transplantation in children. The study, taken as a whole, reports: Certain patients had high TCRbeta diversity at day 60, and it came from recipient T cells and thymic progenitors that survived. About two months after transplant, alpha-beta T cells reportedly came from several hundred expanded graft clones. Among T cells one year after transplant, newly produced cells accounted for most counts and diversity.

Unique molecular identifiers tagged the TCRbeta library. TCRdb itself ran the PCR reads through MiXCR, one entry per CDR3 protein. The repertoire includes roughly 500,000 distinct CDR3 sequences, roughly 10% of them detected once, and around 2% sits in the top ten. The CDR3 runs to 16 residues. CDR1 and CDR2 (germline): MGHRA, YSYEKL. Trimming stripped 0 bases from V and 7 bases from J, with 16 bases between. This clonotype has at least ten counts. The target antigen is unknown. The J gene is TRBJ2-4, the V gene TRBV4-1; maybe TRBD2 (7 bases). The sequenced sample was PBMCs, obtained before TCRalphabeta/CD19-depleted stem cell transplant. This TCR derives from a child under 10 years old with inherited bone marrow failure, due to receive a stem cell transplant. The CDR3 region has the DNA TGCGCCAGCAGCCAAGATGGAACAGGGAGGGTGAACATTCAGTACTTC. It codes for CASSQDGTGRVNIQYF.